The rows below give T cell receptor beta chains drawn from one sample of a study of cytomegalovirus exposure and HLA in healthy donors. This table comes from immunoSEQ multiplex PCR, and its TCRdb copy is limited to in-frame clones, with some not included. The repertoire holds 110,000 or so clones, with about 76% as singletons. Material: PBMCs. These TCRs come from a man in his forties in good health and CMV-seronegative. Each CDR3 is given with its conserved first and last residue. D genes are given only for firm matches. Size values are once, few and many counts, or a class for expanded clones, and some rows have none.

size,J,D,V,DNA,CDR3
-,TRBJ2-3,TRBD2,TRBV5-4,TGTGCCAGCCGACCCGGGACTACCACAGATACGCAGTATTTT,CASRPGTTTDTQYF
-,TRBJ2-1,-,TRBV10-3,TGTGCCATCACCCAGACAGGAGAGTCCTACAATGAGCAGTTCTTC,CAITQTGESYNEQFF
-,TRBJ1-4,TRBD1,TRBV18,TGTGCCAGCTCAAAGGGGGCTCAAGAAAAACTGTTTTTT,CASSKGAQEKLFF
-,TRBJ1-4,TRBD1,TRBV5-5,TGTGCCAGCAGCTTGGGAGGGACAGATAATGAAAAACTGTTTTTT,CASSLGGTDNEKLFF
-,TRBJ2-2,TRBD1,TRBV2,TGTGCCAGCAGTGGGGCGGGACAGGGGACTCTATTCAACACCGGGGAGCTGTTTTTT,CASSGAGQGTLFNTGELFF
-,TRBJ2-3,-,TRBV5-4,TGTGCCAGCAGCTTGAGAGCGGTTAGCACAGATACGCAGTATTTT,CASSLRAVSTDTQYF
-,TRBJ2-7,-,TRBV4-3,TGCGCCAGCAGCCAAGATCTCGGCGGGATCCCCTCCGAGCAGTACTTC,CASSQDLGGIPSEQYF
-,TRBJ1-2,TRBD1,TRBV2,TGTGCCAGCAGTATGCGGGACAGCTTCTATGGCTACACCTTC,CASSMRDSFYGYTF
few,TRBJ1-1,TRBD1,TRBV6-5,TGTGCCAGCAAACAGGGGGTCACTGAAGCTTTCTTT,CASKQGVTEAFF
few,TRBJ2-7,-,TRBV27,TGTGCCAGCGGATCCCCGGGGGAGGCCGGAGAGCAGTACTTC,CASGSPGEAGEQYF
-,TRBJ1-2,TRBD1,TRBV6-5,TGTGCCAGCGGGGGACAGGGCTACTATGGCTACACCTTC,CASGGQGYYGYTF
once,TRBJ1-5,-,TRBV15,TGTGCCACCAGCCCGTACAGTCAAAATCAGCCCCAGCATTTT,CATSPYSQNQPQHF
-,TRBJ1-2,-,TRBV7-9,TGTGCCAGCAGCTCCGACACGGGCTACACCTTC,CASSSDTGYTF
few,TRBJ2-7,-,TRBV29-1,TGCAGCCAAACTACGGAGGACCCTCAGTACTTC,CSQTTEDPQYF
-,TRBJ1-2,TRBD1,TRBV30,TGTGCCTGGAAGGGGACAGGGGGAGGCTACACCTTC,CAWKGTGGGYTF
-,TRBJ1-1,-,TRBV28,TGTGCCAGCAGTCTAGAAGTATCCACTGAAGCTTTCTTT,CASSLEVSTEAFF
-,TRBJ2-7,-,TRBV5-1,TGCGCCAGCAGACAATGGACAGACTACGAGCAGTACTTC,CASRQWTDYEQYF